This entry is about one TCR beta chain. As yet, its antigen is unknown. In each case, RNA was isolated and then reverse transcribed into cDNA as the sequencing template. Here immunoSEQ multiplex PCR was the method, and the copy in TCRdb shows in-frame clones only, minus some. The top ten clones hold approximately 31% of a sample with around 120,000 clones, roughly 58% of them seen once. These data belong to a study of CD8+ T cells in alopecia areata. General study findings and limits: Clonality in lesional scalp, especially alopecia totalis/universalis, exceeded that of normal scalp.

The treatment is: oral pan-JAK inhibitor, 5-10 mg twice daily. Sorting separated CD4+ and CD8+ T cells out of PBMCs. The CDR3 is 13 residues long. Trimming stripped 6 bases from V and 3 bases from J, with 12 bases between. CDR1 and CDR2 from the germline V gene are SNHLY and FYNNEI. The chain combines TRBV2 with TRBJ2-7, with D uncertain. The sequence was collected from a human donor with alopecia areata. The sequencing here drew on CD8+ T cells sorted from blood, taken at week 4, from a patient treated with tofacitinib. The DNA of the CDR3 is TGTGCCAGCAGCCCACGGGCTCACTACGAGCAGTACTTC. Translating gives CASSPRAHYEQYF. The full variable domain, in which reference TRBV2 and TRBJ2-7 provide the parts outside the CDR3, is EPEVTQTPSHQVTQMGQEVILRCVPISNHLYFYWYRQILGQKVEFLVSFYNNEISEKSEIFDDQFSVERPDGSNFTLKIRSTKLEDSAMYFCASSPRAHYEQYFGPGTRLTVT.